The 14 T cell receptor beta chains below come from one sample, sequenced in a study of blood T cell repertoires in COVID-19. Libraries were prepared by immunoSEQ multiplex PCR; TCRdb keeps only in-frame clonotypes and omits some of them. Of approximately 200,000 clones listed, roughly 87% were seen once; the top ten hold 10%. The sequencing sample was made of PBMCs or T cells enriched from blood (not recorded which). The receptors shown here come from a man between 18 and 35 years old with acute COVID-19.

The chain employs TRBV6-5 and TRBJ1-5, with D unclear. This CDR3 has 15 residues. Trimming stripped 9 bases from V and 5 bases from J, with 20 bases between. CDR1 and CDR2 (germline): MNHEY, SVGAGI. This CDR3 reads CASITVDGGYQPQHF. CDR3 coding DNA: TGTGCCAGTATAACAGTAGACGGTGGGTATCAGCCCCAGCATTTT.

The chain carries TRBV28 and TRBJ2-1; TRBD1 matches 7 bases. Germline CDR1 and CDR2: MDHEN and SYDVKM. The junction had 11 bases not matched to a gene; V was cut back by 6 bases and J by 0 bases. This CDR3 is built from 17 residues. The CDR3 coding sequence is TGTGCCAGCAGCCCCCCTGGACAGGCAAGCTCCTACAATGAGCAGTTCTTC. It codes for CASSPPGQASSYNEQFF.

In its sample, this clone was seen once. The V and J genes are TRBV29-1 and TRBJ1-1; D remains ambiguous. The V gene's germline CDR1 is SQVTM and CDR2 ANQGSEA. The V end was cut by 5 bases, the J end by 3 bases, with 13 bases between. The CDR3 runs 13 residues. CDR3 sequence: CSVRRISDTEAFF. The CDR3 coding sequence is TGCAGCGTTCGCAGGATTTCGGACACTGAAGCTTTCTTT.

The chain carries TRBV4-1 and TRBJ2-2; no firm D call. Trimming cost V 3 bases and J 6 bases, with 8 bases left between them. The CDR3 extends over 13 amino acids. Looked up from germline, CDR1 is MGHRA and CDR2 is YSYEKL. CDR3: CASSQELAGELFF. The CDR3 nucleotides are TGCGCCAGCAGCCAGGAGCTAGCCGGGGAGCTGTTTTTT.

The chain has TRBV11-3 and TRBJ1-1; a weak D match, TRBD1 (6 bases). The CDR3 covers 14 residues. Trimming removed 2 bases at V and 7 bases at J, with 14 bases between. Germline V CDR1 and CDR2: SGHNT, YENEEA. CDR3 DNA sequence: TGTGCCAGCAGCTTACTGACAGGTTCGGGTGAAGCTTTCTTT. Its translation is CASSLLTGSGEAFF.

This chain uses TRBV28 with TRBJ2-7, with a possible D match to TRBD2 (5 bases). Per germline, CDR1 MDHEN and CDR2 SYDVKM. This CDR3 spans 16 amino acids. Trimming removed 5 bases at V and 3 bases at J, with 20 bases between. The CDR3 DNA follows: TGTGCCAGCAGTCCAAACGACTATACCGAAGTCTACGAGCAGTACTTC. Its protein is CASSPNDYTEVYEQYF.

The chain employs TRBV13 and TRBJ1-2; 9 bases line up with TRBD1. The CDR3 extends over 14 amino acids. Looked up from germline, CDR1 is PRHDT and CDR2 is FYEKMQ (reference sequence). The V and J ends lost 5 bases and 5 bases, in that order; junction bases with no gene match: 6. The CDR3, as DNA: TGTGCCAGCAGCAGGGACAGGGCGATATATGGCTACACCTTC. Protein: CASSRDRAIYGYTF.

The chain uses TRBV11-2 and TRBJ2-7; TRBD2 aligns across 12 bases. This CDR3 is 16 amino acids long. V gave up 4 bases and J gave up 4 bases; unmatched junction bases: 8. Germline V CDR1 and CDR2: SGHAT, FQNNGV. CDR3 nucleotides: TGTGCCAGCAGCTCCGAACTAGCGGGAGGTTTATACGAGCAGTACTTC. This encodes CASSSELAGGLYEQYF.

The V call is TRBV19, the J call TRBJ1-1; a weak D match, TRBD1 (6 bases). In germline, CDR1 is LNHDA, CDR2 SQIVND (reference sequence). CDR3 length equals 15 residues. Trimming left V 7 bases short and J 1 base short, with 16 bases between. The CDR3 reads CASTISGAGNTEAFF. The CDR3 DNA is TGTGCCAGTACGATTTCAGGGGCGGGGAACACTGAAGCTTTCTTT.

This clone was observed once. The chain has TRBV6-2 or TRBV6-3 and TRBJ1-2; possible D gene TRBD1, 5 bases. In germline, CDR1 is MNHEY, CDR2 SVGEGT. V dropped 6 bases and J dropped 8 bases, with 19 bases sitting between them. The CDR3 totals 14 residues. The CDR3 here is CASSRPPGLRGYTF. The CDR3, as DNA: TGTGCCAGCAGCCGACCCCCAGGGCTGAGAGGCTACACCTTC.

CDR3 nucleotide sequence: TGTGCCAGCAGGGACAGGGGGCGAGGAATGAACACTGAAGCTTTCTTT. It codes for CASRDRGRGMNTEAFF. J is TRBJ1-1 and V is TRBV28; 11 nucleotides match TRBD1. Trimming removed 6 bases from V and 0 bases from J; junction bases left unmatched: 6. The CDR3 runs to 16 residues. CDR1 and CDR2 from the germline V gene are MDHEN and SYDVKM.

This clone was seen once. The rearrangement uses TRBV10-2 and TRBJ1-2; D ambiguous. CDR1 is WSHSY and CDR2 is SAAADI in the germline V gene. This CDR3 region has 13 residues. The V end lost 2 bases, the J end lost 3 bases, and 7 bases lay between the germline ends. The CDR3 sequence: CASSEDQDYGYTF. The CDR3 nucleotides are TGCGCCAGCAGTGAGGATCAGGACTATGGCTACACCTTC.

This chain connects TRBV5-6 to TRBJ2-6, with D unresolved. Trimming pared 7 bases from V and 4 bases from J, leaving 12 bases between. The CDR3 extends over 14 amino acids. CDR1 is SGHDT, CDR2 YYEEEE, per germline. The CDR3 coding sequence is TGTGCCAGCTTCGAGGCGGCCGGGGCCAACGTCCTGACTTTC. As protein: CASFEAAGANVLTF. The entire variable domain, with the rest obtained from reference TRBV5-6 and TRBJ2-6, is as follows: DAGVTQSPTHLIKTRGQQVTLRCSPKSGHDTVSWYQQALGQGPQFIFQYYEEEERQRGNFPDRFSGHQFPNYSSELNVNALLLGDSALYLCASFEAAGANVLTFGAGSRLTVL.

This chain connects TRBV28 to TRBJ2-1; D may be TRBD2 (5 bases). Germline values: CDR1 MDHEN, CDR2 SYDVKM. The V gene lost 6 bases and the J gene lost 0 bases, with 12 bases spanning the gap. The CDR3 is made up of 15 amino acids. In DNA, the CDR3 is TGTGCCAGCAGCCAAGGAGGCCCCTCCTACAATGAGCAGTTCTTC. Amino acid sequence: CASSQGGPSYNEQFF.